This TCR beta chain was documented in a study of cytomegalovirus exposure and HLA in healthy donors. The count of this clone is one. V was clipped by 4 bases and J by 5 bases, with 8 bases between them. This CDR3 has 12 amino acids. Germline loops: CDR1 MNHEY, CDR2 SVGAGI. The PCR contained 60 Vbeta and 13 Jbeta primers. Clones were sequenced by immunoSEQ multiplex PCR, and TCRdb holds only the in-frame ones, with some missing. The sample has 150,000 to 200,000 clones, 79% seen once. The sequencing input was PBMCs. The sequence derives from a woman aged 40 to 50 in good health and CMV-seronegative. V usage is TRBV6-5 and J usage is TRBJ2-5, with D tentatively TRBD2 (6 bases). DNA of the CDR3: TGTGCCAGCAGTTGGGGGGAGGAGACCCAGTACTTC. Protein: CASSWGEETQYF.